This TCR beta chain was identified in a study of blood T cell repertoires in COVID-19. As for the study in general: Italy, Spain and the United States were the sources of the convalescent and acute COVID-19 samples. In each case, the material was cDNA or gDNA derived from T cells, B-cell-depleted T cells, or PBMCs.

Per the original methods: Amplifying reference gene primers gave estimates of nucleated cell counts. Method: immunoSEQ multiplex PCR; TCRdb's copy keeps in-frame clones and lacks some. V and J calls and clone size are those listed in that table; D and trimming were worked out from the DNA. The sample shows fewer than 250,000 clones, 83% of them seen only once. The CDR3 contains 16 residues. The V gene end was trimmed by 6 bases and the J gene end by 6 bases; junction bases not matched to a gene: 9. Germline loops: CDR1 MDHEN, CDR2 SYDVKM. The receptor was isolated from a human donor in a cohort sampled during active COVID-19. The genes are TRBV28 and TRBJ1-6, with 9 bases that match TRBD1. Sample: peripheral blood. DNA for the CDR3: TGTGCCAGCAGACTTCAGGACAGGGGCTTTAATTCACCCCTCCACTTT. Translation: CASRLQDRGFNSPLHF. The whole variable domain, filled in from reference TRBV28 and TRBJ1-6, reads DVKVTQSSRYLVKRTGEKVFLECVQDMDHENMFWYRQDPGLGLRLIYFSYDVKMKEKGDIPEGYSVSREKKERFSLILESASTNQTSMYLCASRLQDRGFNSPLHFGNGTRLTVT.